These 6 T cell receptor beta chains came from one sample sequenced in a study of blood T cells in healthy people across ages. A second PCR, run for about 7 to 11 cycles, used a sample-barcoded 5' primer plus a J-beta primer mix. TCRdb passed the 5' RACE reads through MiXCR, listing each CDR3 protein once. This table has some 1,800,000 distinct CDR3 sequences, roughly two fifths appearing once. Sequenced material: blood. Source of these receptors: a human donor in good health.

The chain links TRBV29-1 to TRBJ2-3, with D possibly being TRBD2 (6 bases). This CDR3 comprises 14 residues. Trimming shortened V by 8 bases and J by 1 base, and 16 bases separated the two germline ends. Germline values: CDR1 SQVTM, CDR2 ANQGSEA. The CDR3 DNA reads TGCAGCCACTCGGGAGATAGTGGCACAGATACGCAGTATTTT. Amino acid sequence: CSHSGDSGTDTQYF.

The J gene is TRBJ1-2, the V gene TRBV5-5; D ambiguous. Germline CDR1 reads SGHKS; CDR2 reads YYEKEE (reference sequence). CDR3 length: 14 amino acids. Trimming stripped 4 bases from V and 8 bases from J, with 18 bases between. The CDR3 region has the DNA TGTGCCAGCAGCCGACGGTACGGGGAGGAAGGCTACACCTTC. Its protein is CASSRRYGEEGYTF.

This clonotype was seen a handful of times. The chain uses TRBV15 and TRBJ2-5; no clear D. This CDR3 has 13 residues. V was pared by 1 base and J by 2 bases, with 5 bases between. Germline V gene data show CDR1 as LNHNV and CDR2 as YYDKDF (reference sequence). CDR3 sequence: CATSRAGQETQYF. CDR3 DNA: TGTGCCACCAGCAGAGCGGGTCAAGAGACCCAGTACTTC. Based on the CDR3 plus reference TRBV15 and TRBJ2-5, the full variable domain is DAMVIQNPRYQVTQFGKPVTLSCSQTLNHNVMYWYQQKSSQAPKLLFHYYDKDFNNEADTPDNFQSRRPNTSFCFLDIRSPGLGDTAMYLCATSRAGQETQYFGPGTRLLVL.

This clonotype has only a few counts. The rearrangement joins TRBV28 to TRBJ1-2; tentative D call: TRBD1 (6 bases). Germline lookup yields CDR1 MDHEN and CDR2 SYDVKM. The CDR3 covers 13 residues. Trimming stripped 6 bases from V and 7 bases from J, with 15 bases between. The chain's CDR3 is CASSTTGKSGYTF. CDR3 DNA: TGTGCCAGCAGCACCACAGGGAAGAGTGGCTACACCTTC.

V and J are TRBV7-2 and TRBJ1-1, with D maybe TRBD1 (5 bases). Between the trimmed V and J ends, which lost 4 bases and 7 bases, there was a span of 16 bases. CDR1 SGHTA and CDR2 FQGNSA come from the germline V gene. The CDR3 runs to 14 residues. The CDR3 loop is CASSSLTGGNEAFF. Here the CDR3 DNA reads TGTGCCAGCAGCTCCCTCACTGGGGGAAATGAAGCTTTCTTT.

This clonotype was seen once. The junction departs from the called germline gene at one end, perhaps through a read error. The J gene is TRBJ2-1, the V gene TRBV6-2 or TRBV6-3, with D possibly TRBD2 on 6 matching bases. This CDR3 region has 16 residues. Germline-derived CDR1 and CDR2 are MNHEY and SVGEGT. CDR3 coding DNA: TGTGTCAGCAGTGCGCTCCGGCCGGGACTCCCCAATGAGCAGTTCTTC. Translation: CVSSALRPGLPNEQFF.